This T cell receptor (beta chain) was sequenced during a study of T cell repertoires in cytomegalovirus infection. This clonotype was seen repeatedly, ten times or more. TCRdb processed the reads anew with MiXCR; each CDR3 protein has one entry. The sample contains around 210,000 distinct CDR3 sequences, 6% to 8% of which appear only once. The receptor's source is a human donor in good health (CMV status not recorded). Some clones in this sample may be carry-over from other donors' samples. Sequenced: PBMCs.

The CDR3 loop reads CASSLDSRSYGYTF. In DNA, the CDR3 is TGTGCCAGCAGTTTGGACAGCAGGAGCTATGGCTACACCTTC. The rearrangement links TRBV6-5 to TRBJ1-2; D possibly corresponds to TRBD1 (6 bases). With 4 bases removed from V and 4 bases from J, the gap between germline ends came to 13 bases. Germline lookup yields CDR1 MNHEY and CDR2 SVGAGI. The CDR3 loop spans 14 amino acids.